A single sample is the source of the 13 T cell receptor beta chains below, sequenced in a study of Graves' ophthalmopathy and Graves' hyperthyroidism (dated by TCRdb to about 2018). The sequencer was an Illumina HiSeq 2000. For repertoire sequencing, TCR beta CDR3 regions were amplified from RNA transcripts. HTBI primers and the Qiagen OneStep RT-PCR kit were used in a first-round RT-PCR, which was followed by a second-round multiplex PCR, size selection and purification. The public reads were reanalyzed by TCRdb: fastp trimming at Q25, MiXCR alignment, in-frame beta chains only. Every CDR3 protein is listed once, alongside the most common genes and DNA of its rows. The sample includes 500,000 to 800,000 distinct CDR3 sequences, with about 40% observed a single time. The ten largest clones represent around 3.3% of the sample. The sequenced material came from peripheral blood. All receptors derive from an adult man with Graves' ophthalmopathy.

The rearrangement uses TRBV20-1 and TRBJ1-2, with D maybe TRBD1 (6 bases). Trimming shortened V by 1 base and J by 4 bases, and 13 bases separated the two germline ends. The CDR3 extends over 14 amino acids. CDR1 and CDR2 (germline): DFQATT, SNEGSKA (reference sequence). CDR3: CSARVAGASYGYTF. DNA of the CDR3: TGCAGTGCTAGAGTCGCAGGGGCGAGCTATGGCTACACCTTC.

The V gene is TRBV29-1, the J gene TRBJ2-7, with 13 nucleotides matching TRBD2. V shed 7 bases, J shed 4 bases, and the junction held 7 bases outside the gene matches. This CDR3 is 14 amino acids long. The germline V gene has CDR1 SQVTM and CDR2 ANQGSEA. CDR3 sequence (DNA): TGCAGCGCACGGACTAGCGGGAGCATGTACGAGCAGTACTTC. This sequence encodes CSARTSGSMYEQYF.

In the case of this clonotype: A read error may be the cause here, since a much bigger clone is one base away. The chain couples TRBV10-3 to TRBJ1-5; no firm D call. Trimming removed 5 bases from V and 2 bases from J, with 13 bases in between. CDR1 is ENHRY, CDR2 SYGVKD, per germline. The CDR3 spans 15 residues. Here the CDR3 reads CAISLSRVRNQPQHF. In nucleotides, the CDR3 is TGTGCCATCAGTTTGAGTAGGGTTCGCAATCAGCCCCAGCATTTT.

This clonotype was seen a few times. This sequence joins TRBV5-4 and TRBJ2-7, with 7 bases lining up with TRBD1. Unmatched junction bases numbered 4, after V lost 4 bases and J lost 6 bases. The germline CDR1 and CDR2 sequences are SGHNT and YYREEE (reference sequence). The CDR3 consists of 12 residues. The CDR3 bases are TGTGCCAGCAGCACCGACAGGGTCGAGCAGTACTTC. This encodes CASSTDRVEQYF.

The chain couples TRBV20-1 to TRBJ1-6; D unclear. Trimming pared 5 bases from V and 4 bases from J, leaving 15 bases between. The CDR3 consists of 15 residues. Germline CDR1 reads DFQATT; CDR2 reads SNEGSKA (reference sequence). CDR3 residues: CSAGGGKGYNSPLHF. In nucleotides, the CDR3 is TGCAGTGCTGGTGGCGGCAAGGGTTATAATTCACCCCTCCACTTT.

This clonotype was counted ten times or more. The chain employs TRBV12-3 or TRBV12-4 and TRBJ2-7; maybe TRBD2 (5 bases). The CDR3 consists of 11 residues. V was clipped by 0 bases and J by 9 bases, with 6 bases between them. The CDR3 DNA sequence: TGTGCCAGCAGTTTAGCTGGGAGGCAGTACTTC. Amino acids: CASSLAGRQYF.

CDR3 protein: CARGTGELFF. The CDR3 bases are TGTGCCAGGGGAACCGGGGAGCTGTTTTTT. This chain joins TRBV6-1 and TRBJ2-2; D is ambiguous. The CDR3 totals 10 residues. Germline values: CDR1 MNHNS, CDR2 SASEGT. Trimming stripped 9 bases from V and 5 bases from J, with 4 bases between.

The V call is TRBV19, the J call TRBJ2-3; D is perhaps TRBD2 (7 bases). The V and J ends lost 5 bases and 2 bases respectively, with 14 bases between them. The CDR3 is made up of 15 amino acids. The germline gives CDR1 LNHDA, CDR2 SQIVND (reference sequence). Here the CDR3 reads CASSRGADLTDTQYF. CDR3 DNA: TGTGCCAGTAGTCGGGGGGCCGATCTCACAGATACGCAGTATTTT.

This clonotype occurred many times. The V call is TRBV7-9, the J call TRBJ1-1, with D uncertain. The CDR3 runs to 15 residues. V was shortened by 5 bases and J by 0 bases, with 13 bases between the two germline ends. The V gene's germline CDR1 is SEHNR and CDR2 FQNEAQ (reference sequence). CDR3: CASSQQQLLNTEAFF. In DNA, the CDR3 is TGTGCCAGCAGCCAACAACAGCTTTTGAACACTGAAGCTTTCTTT.

V and J are TRBV5-1 and TRBJ1-2; D possibly corresponds to TRBD1 (5 bases). Per the germline V gene, CDR1 is SGHRS and CDR2 is YFSETQ. There are 14 residues in the CDR3. V lost 3 bases to trimming and J lost 2 bases, with 11 bases between them. CDR3 amino acids: CASSWAGLNYGYTF. In nucleotides, the CDR3 is TGCGCCAGCAGCTGGGCGGGGCTCAACTATGGCTACACCTTC. The full variable domain, rest sourced from reference TRBV5-1 and TRBJ1-2, is KAGVTQTPRYLIKTRGQQVTLSCSPISGHRSVSWYQQTPGQGLQFLFEYFSETQRNKGNFPGRFSGRQFSNSRSEMNVSTLELGDSALYLCASSWAGLNYGYTFGSGTRLTVV.

Remarks on this clonotype: Germline and junction disagree at one end, which may indicate a read error. CDR3 amino acids: CSGTGTGGGDEQYF. CDR3 nucleotides: TGCAGCGGGACCGGGACAGGGGGGGGGGACGAGCAGTATTTC. This chain joins TRBV29-1 and TRBJ2-7, with TRBD1 identical over 11 bases. Germline V gives CDR1 SQVTM, CDR2 ANQGSEA. There are 14 residues in the CDR3.

V and J are TRBV7-2 and TRBJ2-2, with no clear D. V was cut by 8 bases and J by 6 bases, with 16 bases left in between. CDR1 and CDR2 (germline): SGHTA, FQGNSA. The CDR3 consists of 14 residues. This CDR3 reads CASRSGVAAGELFF. The CDR3 nucleotides are TGTGCCAGCCGCTCGGGTGTGGCGGCCGGGGAGCTGTTTTTT. The whole variable domain, filled in from reference TRBV7-2 and TRBJ2-2, reads GAGVSQSPSNKVTEKGKDVELRCDPISGHTALYWYRQSLGQGLEFLIYFQGNSAPDKSGLPSDRFSAERTGGSVSTLTIQRTQQEDSAVYLCASRSGVAAGELFFGEGSRLTVL.

The sample holds many counts of this clonotype. V usage is TRBV7-9 and J usage is TRBJ2-7; unclear D gene. CDR1 and CDR2 from the germline V gene are SEHNR and FQNEAQ (reference sequence). The CDR3 loop spans 12 amino acids. The V gene lost 1 base and the J gene lost 7 bases, with 8 bases spanning the gap. CDR3 in DNA: TGTGCCAGCAGCTTAGGTTCGAGGGAGCAGTACTTC. Amino acids: CASSLGSREQYF.